The rows below give T cell receptor beta chains drawn from one sample of a study of technical replicates of blood from a few donors. Using immunoSEQ multiplex PCR, the repertoire was profiled, and TCRdb retains in-frame clones only, with some absent. The table includes about 68,000 clones, 95% to 98% detected once. Sequenced sample: T cells isolated from PBMCs. These TCRs come from a human donor in good health. CDR3s include the opening cysteine and the closing phenylalanine or tryptophan. The D gene is left open where the match is weak. Where a row states a size, it is once, few, many or the class of an expanded clone; other rows omit it.

TRBV25-1	TRBJ1-1	-	-	CASRTWGGPTEAFF	TGTGCCAGCAGGACCTGGGGAGGACCGACTGAAGCTTTCTTT
TRBV15	TRBJ2-7	-	-	CATSGAGDIYEQYF	TGTGCCACCAGCGGAGCAGGGGACATCTACGAGCAGTACTTC
TRBV5-1	TRBJ1-3	-	-	CASSLGPTSRSGNTIYF	TGCGCCAGCAGCCTGGGTCCAACTTCACGCTCTGGAAACACCATATATTTT
TRBV7-9	TRBJ2-3	TRBD2	-	CASSLTGLAGISTDTQYF	TGTGCCAGCAGCTTGACAGGACTAGCGGGAATTAGCACAGATACGCAGTATTTT
TRBV2	TRBJ2-5	TRBD2	-	CASSDLRGRGVETQYF	TGTGCCAGCAGTGACCTTCGTGGGAGGGGCGTAGAGACCCAGTACTTC
TRBV7-8	TRBJ2-7	TRBD2	-	CASSLGLTSGSYEQYF	TGTGCCAGCAGCTTAGGCCTAACTAGCGGCTCCTACGAGCAGTACTTC
TRBV10-1	TRBJ1-1	-	-	CASSEQGNTEAFF	TGCGCCAGCAGTGAGCAGGGAAACACTGAAGCTTTCTTT
TRBV30	TRBJ2-2	-	-	CAWKPGLFRGELFF	TGTGCCTGGAAACCCGGACTCTTCAGGGGGGAGCTGTTTTTT
TRBV9	TRBJ2-7	TRBD2	-	CASSVGLAGTYEQYF	TGTGCCAGCAGCGTAGGCCTAGCGGGAACCTACGAGCAGTACTTC
TRBV2	TRBJ2-1	-	-	CASSEAIAVYNEQFF	TGTGCCAGCAGTGAAGCGATAGCGGTATACAATGAGCAGTTCTTC
TRBV28	TRBJ2-7	-	-	CASSFGGSDEQYF	TGTGCCAGCAGTTTTGGGGGGAGCGACGAGCAGTACTTC
TRBV20-1	TRBJ1-2	-	-	CSALSGDGYTF	TGCAGTGCTTTATCAGGGGATGGCTACACCTTC
TRBV9	TRBJ1-2	TRBD1	-	CASSVGTGGGYGYTF	TGTGCCAGCAGCGTAGGGACAGGGGGAGGCTATGGCTACACCTTC
TRBV4-1	TRBJ1-5	-	once	CASSQDPSNQPQHF	TGCGCCAGCAGCCAAGATCCAAGCAATCAGCCCCAGCATTTT
TRBV7-3	TRBJ1-1	TRBD1	-	CASSSRTGRYTEAFF	TGTGCCAGCAGCTCCCGGACAGGGAGGTACACTGAAGCTTTCTTT
TRBV9	TRBJ2-7	TRBD1	-	CASSVGDRGFSEQYF	TGTGCCAGCAGCGTAGGGGACAGGGGATTTTCCGAGCAGTACTTC
TRBV14	TRBJ2-7	-	-	CASSPGAPHEQYF	TGTGCCAGCAGCCCAGGGGCACCTCACGAGCAGTACTTC
TRBV4-3	TRBJ2-1	TRBD2	-	CASSLSRTSGSEQFF	TGCGCCAGCAGCCTGTCTAGGACTAGCGGCAGTGAGCAGTTCTTC
TRBV4-2	TRBJ2-2	-	-	CASSQVGGAGELFF	TGTGCCAGCAGCCAAGTAGGGGGGGCCGGGGAGCTGTTTTTT
TRBV7-6	TRBJ2-3	-	-	CASSSRFDTQYF	TGTGCCAGCAGCAGTCGGTTTGATACGCAGTATTTT
TRBV11-2	TRBJ2-5	-	-	CASSKENSQETQYF	TGTGCCAGCAGCAAAGAAAACTCCCAAGAGACCCAGTACTTC
TRBV19	TRBJ2-2	-	-	CASQPSGNTGELFF	TGTGCCAGTCAACCCTCCGGGAACACCGGGGAGCTGTTTTTT
TRBV18	TRBJ1-1	TRBD1	-	CASSTVEGGVSEAFF	TGTGCCAGCTCAACGGTAGAAGGGGGCGTTTCTGAAGCTTTCTTT
TRBV27	TRBJ1-5	-	-	CASSLGRVSPYSNQPQHF	TGTGCCAGCAGTTTAGGGAGGGTTAGCCCTTATAGCAATCAGCCCCAGCATTTT
TRBV30	TRBJ2-3	TRBD2	once	CAWNAGGTDTQYF	TGTGCCTGGAATGCGGGAGGCACAGATACGCAGTATTTT
TRBV7-8	TRBJ2-6	TRBD1	-	CASSPRTGAAGANVLTF	TGTGCCAGCAGCCCCAGGACAGGGGCAGCTGGGGCCAACGTCCTGACTTTC
TRBV28	TRBJ1-2	TRBD1	-	CASSFPTTTGDHGYTF	TGTGCCAGCAGTTTCCCTACGACTACAGGGGATCATGGCTACACCTTC
TRBV7-3	TRBJ2-1	-	-	CASSLTPGNEQFF	TGTGCCAGCAGCTTAACGCCCGGGAATGAGCAGTTCTTC
TRBV29-1	TRBJ1-2	-	-	CSVEGGTLGYTF	TGCAGCGTTGAGGGGGGGACCTTGGGCTACACCTTC
TRBV30	TRBJ1-2	-	-	CAWSISSNYGYTF	TGTGCCTGGAGTATTAGCTCTAACTATGGCTACACCTTC
TRBV7-9	TRBJ2-1	-	-	CASSLFEDTVSNEQFF	TGTGCCAGCAGCTTATTTGAGGATACCGTTTCCAATGAGCAGTTCTTC
TRBV6-5	TRBJ2-7	-	-	CASSYSPTALSYEQYF	TGTGCCAGCAGTTACTCGCCGACAGCACTCTCCTACGAGCAGTACTTC
TRBV28	TRBJ1-5	TRBD1	-	CASSLAGTGVFQPQHF	TGTGCCAGCAGTTTAGCCGGGACAGGGGTTTTTCAGCCCCAGCATTTT
TRBV6-5	TRBJ1-3	-	-	CASSFSASGNTIYF	TGTGCCAGCAGTTTCTCAGCCTCTGGAAACACCATATATTTT
TRBV19	TRBJ1-2	-	once	CASSTQGTANYGYTF	TGTGCCAGTAGCACACAAGGGACTGCGAACTATGGCTACACCTTC
TRBV28	TRBJ1-1	TRBD1	once	CASRQTGVNTEAFF	TGTGCCAGCAGGCAAACAGGGGTAAACACTGAAGCTTTCTTT
TRBV30	TRBJ2-7	TRBD2	once	CAREGAGADEQYF	TGTGCTCGCGAAGGGGCGGGAGCGGACGAGCAGTACTTC
TRBV14	TRBJ2-5	-	-	CASSQVEGTLGETQYF	TGTGCCAGCAGCCAAGTTGAGGGAACGCTCGGGGAGACCCAGTACTTC
TRBV4-1	TRBJ2-7	-	-	CASSQDEVKQYF	TGCGCCAGCAGCCAAGATGAGGTAAAGCAGTACTTC
TRBV5-1	TRBJ2-2	TRBD1	-	CASRRQGGVTGELFF	TGCGCCAGCAGGCGACAGGGTGGAGTTACCGGGGAGCTGTTTTTT
TRBV4-1	TRBJ2-2	-	-	CASSQEGLITGELFF	TGCGCCAGCAGCCAAGAAGGACTAATCACCGGGGAGCTGTTTTTT
TRBV7-2	TRBJ1-1	TRBD1	-	CATDRERSRTEAFF	TGTGCCACCGACAGGGAGCGTTCAAGGACTGAAGCTTTCTTT
TRBV28	TRBJ1-1	-	-	CASSFRGVRTEAFF	TGTGCCAGCAGTTTCAGGGGAGTACGAACTGAAGCTTTCTTT
TRBV7-9	TRBJ2-1	TRBD2	-	CASSPTSGAPYNEQFF	TGTGCCAGCAGCCCCACTAGCGGAGCGCCCTACAATGAGCAGTTCTTC
TRBV27	TRBJ2-7	-	once	CASSLSSGTLTYEQYF	TGTGCCAGCAGTTTGAGTTCAGGGACACTGACCTACGAGCAGTACTTC
TRBV9	TRBJ2-2	-	-	CASSATGTMNTGELFF	TGTGCCAGCAGCGCCACCGGGACAATGAACACCGGGGAGCTGTTTTTT
TRBV5-4	TRBJ2-1	TRBD2	-	CASSSGLAGEKEQFF	TGTGCCAGCAGCTCGGGACTAGCGGGAGAAAAGGAGCAGTTCTTC
TRBV5-1	TRBJ2-7	TRBD2	-	CASSPTLAGATYEQYF	TGCGCCAGCAGCCCAACGCTAGCGGGAGCGACCTACGAGCAGTACTTC
TRBV4-3	TRBJ2-1	-	-	CASSQDPDGSLNEQFF	TGCGCCAGCAGCCAAGATCCAGACGGGAGCTTGAATGAGCAGTTCTTC